These 26 T cell receptor beta chains were sequenced from one sample in a study of T cell responses to AZD1222 COVID-19 vaccine. Method: immunoSEQ multiplex PCR; TCRdb's copy keeps in-frame clones and lacks some. The table has 80,000 to 85,000 clones, 91% seen once; the top ten hold more than 7.5%. Sequencing used peripheral blood, obtained 28 days after the second AZD1222 dose. The source is an adult who received the AZD1222 COVID-19 vaccine.

The chain couples TRBV5-1 to TRBJ2-5; TRBD2 agrees at 10 bases. The V gene's germline CDR1 is SGHRS and CDR2 YFSETQ. V was clipped by 0 bases and J by 5 bases; unmatched bases: 7. This CDR3 region has 16 residues. The DNA of the CDR3 is TGCGCCAGCAGCTTGGATCCAGCGGGAGGGCCGGAGACCCAGTACTTC. It yields the protein CASSLDPAGGPETQYF.

The genes are TRBV9 and TRBJ2-7; 8 bases match TRBD1. This CDR3 is built from 12 residues. J lost 6 bases, V lost 2 bases, and 1 base had no gene match. Germline V gene lookup returns CDR1 SGDLS and CDR2 YYNGEE. The CDR3 reads CASSVDRGEQYF. The CDR3 region has the DNA TGTGCCAGCAGCGTTGACAGGGGCGAGCAGTACTTC.

The chain employs TRBV27 and TRBJ1-6; D is undetermined. Trimming took 5 bases from V and 5 from J, leaving 4 bases between them. The CDR3 length is 12 residues. From germline, CDR1 is MNHEY and CDR2 SMNVEV (reference sequence). The DNA for the CDR3 is TGTGCCAGCAGTCGTAATAATTCACCCCTCCACTTT. The encoded protein is CASSRNNSPLHF.

V gene TRBV28 combines with J gene TRBJ1-4; D is unresolved. CDR1 and CDR2 (germline): MDHEN, SYDVKM. This CDR3 comprises 14 residues. Trimming removed 6 bases at V and 5 bases at J, with 13 bases between. Written as DNA, the CDR3 is TGTGCCAGCAGCCCCGACACGACCAATGAAAAACTGTTTTTT. This codes for CASSPDTTNEKLFF.

On this clone itself: Other DNA sequences in the sample encode the same CDR3. The chain has TRBV7-9 and TRBJ1-2; D is perhaps TRBD1 (5 bases). Between the trimmed V and J ends, which lost 0 bases and 8 bases, there was a span of 10 bases. Germline CDR1 SEHNR, CDR2 FQNEAQ (reference sequence). This CDR3 has 13 amino acids. The CDR3 region is CASSLAQGWGYTF. CDR3 sequence (DNA): TGTGCCAGCAGCTTAGCCCAGGGATGGGGCTACACCTTC.

This chain uses TRBV9 with TRBJ2-2; 8 bases match TRBD1. The CDR3 is 14 residues long. J lost 5 bases, V lost 7 bases, and 7 bases had no gene match. Germline CDR1 is SGDLS and CDR2 is YYNGEE. As DNA, the CDR3 is TGTGCCAGCCAGGACAGGGTAGTGACCGGGGAGCTGTTTTTT. As protein: CASQDRVVTGELFF.

This clone was detected once. This chain links TRBV6-2 or TRBV6-3 with TRBJ2-7; D is possibly TRBD2 (5 bases). V shed 0 bases and J shed 6 bases, with 6 bases lying between them. This CDR3 has 12 amino acids. Germline V gene sequence: CDR1 MNHEY, CDR2 SVGEGT. This CDR3 reads CASSYSAGEQYF. The CDR3 DNA reads TGTGCCAGCAGTTACTCGGCGGGCGAGCAGTACTTC.

The chain carries TRBV7-8 and TRBJ2-3; possible D gene TRBD1, 6 bases. The V end was cut by 5 bases, the J end by 5 bases, with 17 bases between. Germline V gene data show CDR1 as SGHVS and CDR2 as FQNEAQ. There are 15 residues in the CDR3. The CDR3 reads CASSPGTKRVDTQYF. The CDR3, as DNA: TGTGCCAGCAGCCCCGGGACAAAAAGAGTAGATACGCAGTATTTT.

This chain connects TRBV5-1 to TRBJ2-7; TRBD1 might be the D (6 bases). V lost 4 bases and J lost 5, with 16 bases in between. There are 14 residues in the CDR3. Germline lookup yields CDR1 SGHRS and CDR2 YFSETQ. The CDR3 protein is CASSVSGTSHEQYF. CDR3 DNA: TGCGCCAGCAGCGTCTCCGGGACATCCCACGAGCAGTACTTC.

This chain's CDR3 is CASSPGQPGNQPQHF. For the CDR3, the DNA is TGTGCCAGCAGCCCCGGACAGCCGGGCAATCAGCCCCAGCATTTT. The J gene is TRBJ1-5, the V gene TRBV6-4, with a possible D match to TRBD1 (6 bases). This CDR3 region has 15 residues. Per the germline V gene, CDR1 is MRHNA and CDR2 is SNTAGT. V lost 6 bases and J lost 2, with 14 bases in between.

The rearrangement uses TRBV19 and TRBJ2-6, with unresolved D. Germline CDR1 LNHDA, CDR2 SQIVND (reference sequence). There are 15 residues in the CDR3. V lost 9 bases and J lost 0, with 12 bases in between. DNA of the CDR3: TGTGCCAGCGGATATTTGAACTCTGGGGCCAACGTCCTGACTTTC. It is translated as CASGYLNSGANVLTF.

The rearrangement links TRBV20-1 to TRBJ2-1; D remains unclear. Germline assignment: CDR1 DFQATT and CDR2 SNEGSKA (reference sequence). The CDR3 totals 11 residues. V lost 7 bases and J 7 bases, leaving 11 bases between the germline ends. The CDR3 protein is CSVKWGNEQFF. In DNA form, the CDR3 reads TGCAGTGTTAAGTGGGGTAATGAGCAGTTCTTC.

This chain links TRBV28 with TRBJ1-5, with TRBD1 as a possible D gene (5 bases). Germline V CDR1 and CDR2: MDHEN, SYDVKM. CDR3 length: 16 residues. Between the trimmed V and J ends, which lost 2 bases and 6 bases, there was a span of 17 bases. The CDR3 reads CASSLPPLRGRQPQHF. DNA for the CDR3: TGTGCCAGCAGTTTACCTCCCTTGAGGGGCCGTCAGCCCCAGCATTTT.

The chain couples TRBV6-5 to TRBJ2-1; D is ambiguous. The CDR3 is made up of 15 amino acids. Germline V gives CDR1 MNHEY, CDR2 SVGAGI. Trimming shortened V by 0 bases and J by 6 bases, and 12 bases separated the two germline ends. CDR3 amino acids: CASSYSPVTANEQFF. CDR3 nucleotides: TGTGCCAGCAGTTACTCGCCTGTTACGGCCAATGAGCAGTTCTTC.

This sequence joins TRBV19 and TRBJ2-1; D is ambiguous. The CDR3 is made up of 16 amino acids. The V gene's germline CDR1 is LNHDA and CDR2 SQIVND (reference sequence). The V and J ends lost 5 bases and 4 bases respectively, with 18 bases between them. CDR3 residues: CASSALGTPTYNEQFF. DNA of the CDR3: TGTGCCAGTAGTGCCCTTGGTACACCTACTTACAATGAGCAGTTCTTC.

The V gene is TRBV25-1, the J gene TRBJ2-3; D call uncertain. Germline lookup yields CDR1 MGHDK and CDR2 SYGVNS. The CDR3 length is 16 residues. V was trimmed by 0 bases and J by 1 base, leaving 11 bases between them. This chain's CDR3 is CASSEYPSRGTDTQYF. CDR3 DNA: TGTGCCAGCAGTGAATATCCCAGCAGAGGCACAGATACGCAGTATTTT.

This clone was found once. The chain carries TRBV5-1 and TRBJ2-5, with D tentatively TRBD1 or TRBD2 (7 bases each). The CDR3 runs to 15 residues. Per the germline V gene, CDR1 is SGHRS and CDR2 is YFSETQ. The ends were cut back, 4 bases at V and 5 bases at J, with 18 bases in the middle. In nucleotides, the CDR3 is TGCGCCAGCAGCCGGGGGGCAGGGGGTCAGGAGACCCAGTACTTC. This translates into CASSRGAGGQETQYF.

The chain is built from TRBV27 and TRBJ1-4, with D hard to call. Trimming took off 10 bases at V and 5 bases at J, with 14 bases between the two ends. CDR1 and CDR2 (germline): MNHEY, SMNVEV (reference sequence). The CDR3 runs to 13 residues. CDR3 in DNA: TGTGCCACTGCGACACAAAAGAATGAAAAACTGTTTTTT. Its translation is CATATQKNEKLFF.

J is TRBJ1-1 and V is TRBV11-2; a possible D gene is TRBD1 (5 bases). The CDR3 has 15 amino acids. Germline loops: CDR1 SGHAT, CDR2 FQNNGV. Trimming removed 5 bases at V and 0 bases at J, with 13 bases between. For the CDR3, the DNA is TGTGCCAGCAGCCGCCGGGGGAGCATGAACACTGAAGCTTTCTTT. This encodes CASSRRGSMNTEAFF.

This rearrangement joins TRBV27 to TRBJ2-7; 11 nucleotides agree with TRBD2. V shed 0 bases, J shed 4 bases, and the junction held 5 bases outside the gene matches. From germline, CDR1 is MNHEY and CDR2 SMNVEV (reference sequence). CDR3 size: 16 residues. The CDR3 DNA is TGTGCCAGCAGTTTATCTCTAGCGGGAGGCATTTACGAGCAGTACTTC. This sequence encodes CASSLSLAGGIYEQYF.

V usage is TRBV5-4 and J usage is TRBJ2-6, with TRBD2 as a possible D gene (6 bases). Trimming stripped 4 bases from V and 1 base from J, with 21 bases between. There are 19 residues in the CDR3. Germline-derived CDR1 and CDR2 are SGHNT and YYREEE (reference sequence). DNA for the CDR3: TGTGCCAGCAGCCCCCTCGGGGCGGGGACGACTTCTGGGGCCAACGTCCTGACTTTC. Its translation: CASSPLGAGTTSGANVLTF.

With respect to this clone: Mismatch with germline at one junction end may stem from a read error. This sequence joins TRBV6-1 and TRBJ2-7, with D perhaps matching TRBD2 (7 bases). Per the germline V gene, CDR1 is MNHNS and CDR2 is SASEGT. This CDR3 is 15 amino acids long. The CDR3 DNA is TGTGCCAGCAGTGAAGCCCGTGGCCCCGCGGGGGCTTTGGGCTTC. Translation: CASSEARGPAGALGF.

The V gene is TRBV5-4, the J gene TRBJ2-7; 10 bases line up with TRBD1. Per the germline V gene, CDR1 is SGHNT and CDR2 is YYREEE (reference sequence). With V trimmed by 4 bases and J by 6 bases, 10 bases remained unmatched. The CDR3 is made up of 15 amino acids. The CDR3, as DNA: TGTGCCAGCAGCCGAGACAGGGGGCAGTATGGCGAGCAGTACTTC. Its translation: CASSRDRGQYGEQYF.

The chain employs TRBV21-1 and TRBJ1-5; TRBD1, the D gene given by the table, was not confirmed from the DNA. TRBV21-1 is described as a pseudogene. CDR3 length: 16 amino acids. Here the CDR3 DNA reads TGTGCCAGCAGCAAAGGGGACAGGCTGCGGACGGGGCCCCAGCATTTT. Translated: CASSKGDRLRTGPQHF.

V and J are TRBV10-3 and TRBJ2-7; a possible D gene is TRBD1 (5 bases). The V and J ends lost 6 bases and 2 bases respectively, with 14 bases between them. Germline V lookup: CDR1 ENHRY, CDR2 SYGVKD. The length of the CDR3 is 14 residues. The DNA for the CDR3 is TGTGCCATCAGAGCCGGGCAGGGCACCTACGAGCAGTACTTC. This encodes CAIRAGQGTYEQYF.

V gene TRBV21-1 combines with J gene TRBJ2-5; the table calls TRBD2, which could not be checked here. TRBV21-1 is reported as a pseudogene. The CDR3 spans 14 residues. The CDR3 here is CASNRREGLETQYF. For the CDR3, the DNA is TGTGCCAGCAATCGGCGGGAGGGCCTGGAGACCCAGTACTTC.